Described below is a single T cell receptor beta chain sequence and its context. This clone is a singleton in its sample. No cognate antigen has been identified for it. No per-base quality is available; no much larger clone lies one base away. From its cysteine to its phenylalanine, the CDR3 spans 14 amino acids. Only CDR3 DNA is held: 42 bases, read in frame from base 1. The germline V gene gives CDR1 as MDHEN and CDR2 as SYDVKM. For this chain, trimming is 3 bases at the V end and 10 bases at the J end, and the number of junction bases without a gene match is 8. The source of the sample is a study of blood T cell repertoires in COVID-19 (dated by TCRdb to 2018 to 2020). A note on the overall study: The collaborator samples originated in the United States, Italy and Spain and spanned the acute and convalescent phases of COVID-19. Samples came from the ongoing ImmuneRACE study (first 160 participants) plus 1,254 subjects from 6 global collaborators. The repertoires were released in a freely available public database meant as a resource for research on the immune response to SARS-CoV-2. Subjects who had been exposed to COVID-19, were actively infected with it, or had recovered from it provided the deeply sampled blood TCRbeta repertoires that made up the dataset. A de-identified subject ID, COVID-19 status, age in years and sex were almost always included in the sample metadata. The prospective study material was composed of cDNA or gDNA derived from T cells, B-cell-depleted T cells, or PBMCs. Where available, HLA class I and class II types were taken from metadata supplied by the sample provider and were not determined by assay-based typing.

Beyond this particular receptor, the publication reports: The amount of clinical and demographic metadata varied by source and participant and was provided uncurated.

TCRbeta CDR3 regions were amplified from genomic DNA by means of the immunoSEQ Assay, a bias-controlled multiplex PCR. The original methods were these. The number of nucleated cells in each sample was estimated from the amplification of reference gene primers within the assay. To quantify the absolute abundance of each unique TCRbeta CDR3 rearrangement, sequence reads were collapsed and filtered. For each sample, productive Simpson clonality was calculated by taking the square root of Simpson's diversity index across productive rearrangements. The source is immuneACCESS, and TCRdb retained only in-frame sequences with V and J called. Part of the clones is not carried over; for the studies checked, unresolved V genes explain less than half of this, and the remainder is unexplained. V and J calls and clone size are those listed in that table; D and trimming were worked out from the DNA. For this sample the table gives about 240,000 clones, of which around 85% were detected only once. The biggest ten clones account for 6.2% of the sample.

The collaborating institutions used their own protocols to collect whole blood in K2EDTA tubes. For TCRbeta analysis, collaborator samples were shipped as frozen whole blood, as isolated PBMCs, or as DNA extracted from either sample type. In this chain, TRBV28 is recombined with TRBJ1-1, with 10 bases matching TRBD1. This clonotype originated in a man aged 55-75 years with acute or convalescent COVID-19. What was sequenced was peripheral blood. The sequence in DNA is TGTGCCAGCAGTTTGGCTTCCCGGGACAGGGGAGCTTTCTTT. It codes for CASSLASRDRGAFF.